These 29 T cell receptor beta chains share one sample of origin, sequenced in a study of T-cell reconstitution after alpha-beta-depleted transplantation in children. Unique molecular identifiers were built into the TCRbeta library. In TCRdb, the PCR reads were re-called with MiXCR into one record per CDR3 protein. This sample has about 980,000 distinct CDR3 sequences; under 30% occur once, and the top ten carry 25% to 35%. The source material was PBMCs, mostly from graft donor cells, sampled 360 days after TCRalphabeta/CD19-depleted stem cell transplant. The receptors come from a boy in the first two years of life who had a stem cell transplant for SCID, so the T cells may come from the graft donor.

The chain combines TRBV27 with TRBJ1-1; D perhaps matches TRBD1 (6 bases). The CDR3 contains 16 residues. The germline CDR1 and CDR2 sequences are MNHEY and SMNVEV (reference sequence). The V end was cut by 5 bases, the J end by 0 bases, with 16 bases between. This CDR3 is CASSALIGGVNTEAFF. CDR3 DNA sequence: TGTGCCAGCAGTGCCCTTATAGGGGGGGTGAACACTGAAGCTTTCTTT.

This clonotype was recorded a few times. The V and J genes are TRBV6-1 and TRBJ2-5, with D perhaps matching TRBD2 (6 bases). Trimming took off 6 bases at V and 9 bases at J, with 20 bases between the two ends. From germline, CDR1 is MNHNS and CDR2 SASEGT. There are 14 residues in the CDR3. Here the CDR3 DNA reads TGTGCCAGCAGGAGGGACTCCTCGTCGGGGGCCCAGTACTTC. Its translation is CASRRDSSSGAQYF.

In this sample, this clonotype turned up a few times. The chain couples TRBV4-2 to TRBJ1-5; 8 nucleotides align to TRBD1. The trim removed 1 base at V and 2 bases at J, leaving 7 bases unmatched. The germline gives CDR1 LGHNA, CDR2 YNFKEQ. There are 17 residues in the CDR3. The CDR3 here is CASSQGAGGRGNQPQHF. The CDR3 DNA follows: TGTGCCAGCAGCCAAGGGGCAGGGGGCAGGGGCAATCAGCCCCAGCATTTT.

A few counts support this clonotype. V usage is TRBV7-9 and J usage is TRBJ2-7; TRBD1 matches at 9 bases. Per germline, CDR1 SEHNR and CDR2 FQNEAQ (reference sequence). This CDR3 region has 16 residues. The ends lost 4 bases at V and 2 bases at J; junction bases unmatched: 9. CDR3 bases: TGTGCCAGCAGCTCCCCCCCACAGGGGGCCACCTACGAGCAGTACTTC. It yields the protein CASSSPPQGATYEQYF.

J is TRBJ1-2 and V is TRBV3-1; TRBD1 might be the D (6 bases). The V gene lost 4 bases and the J gene lost 9 bases, with 12 bases spanning the gap. The CDR3 has 12 residues. Germline CDR1 reads LGHDT; CDR2 reads YNNKEL (reference sequence). The CDR3: CASSLGAIRYTF. The CDR3 nucleotides are TGTGCCAGCAGCCTGGGGGCAATTCGCTACACCTTC.

The V call is TRBV5-1, the J call TRBJ2-1; perhaps TRBD2 as D (6 bases). The CDR3 is made up of 12 amino acids. V was shortened by 3 bases and J by 11 bases, with 12 bases between the two germline ends. CDR1 is SGHRS and CDR2 is YFSETQ in the germline V gene. CDR3 nucleotides: TGCGCCAGCAGCTGGGACTGGAATAAGCAGTTCTTC. Translation: CASSWDWNKQFF. Full variable domain (remainder filled in from reference TRBV5-1 and TRBJ2-1): KAGVTQTPRYLIKTRGQQVTLSCSPISGHRSVSWYQQTPGQGLQFLFEYFSETQRNKGNFPGRFSGRQFSNSRSEMNVSTLELGDSALYLCASSWDWNKQFFGPGTRLTVL.

The rearrangement links TRBV9 to TRBJ2-7, with no clear D. V lost 2 bases and J 4 bases, leaving 16 bases between the germline ends. Looked up from germline, CDR1 is SGDLS and CDR2 is YYNGEE. There are 15 residues in the CDR3. The CDR3 loop is CASSVGSPGPYEQYF. CDR3 bases: TGTGCCAGCAGCGTGGGGTCACCTGGGCCTTACGAGCAGTACTTC.

V usage is TRBV7-9 and J usage is TRBJ1-6; unclear D gene. The CDR3 is made up of 15 amino acids. CDR1 is SEHNR and CDR2 is FQNEAQ in the germline V gene (reference sequence). The V end lost 3 bases, the J end lost 7 bases, and 13 bases lay between the germline ends. CDR3 protein: CASSLSQVMNSPLHF. For the CDR3, the DNA is TGTGCCAGCAGCTTGTCCCAGGTTATGAATTCACCCCTCCACTTT.

In its sample, this clonotype was seen a few times. The gene calls are TRBV18 and TRBJ2-1; 7 nucleotides align to TRBD2. The CDR3 runs 17 residues. Germline CDR1 is KGHSH and CDR2 is LQKENI. Losses at the gene ends were 1 base for V and 4 bases for J; bases not matched to a gene: 10. DNA for the CDR3: TGTGCCAGCTCACCACTACGCACCCCTAGCGGTTACAATGAGCAGTTCTTC. Residues: CASSPLRTPSGYNEQFF.

This clonotype showed up just a few times. The V and J genes are TRBV5-1 and TRBJ1-6; 7 bases are shared with TRBD1. The CDR3 has 15 residues. CDR1 is SGHRS and CDR2 is YFSETQ in the germline V gene. The V gene end was trimmed by 3 bases and the J gene end by 5 bases; junction bases not matched to a gene: 5. The DNA of the CDR3 is TGCGCCAGCAGCTACTGGGACAGCGATAATTCACCCCTCCACTTT. This translates into CASSYWDSDNSPLHF.

This clonotype was detected once. The gene calls are TRBV18 and TRBJ1-5, with TRBD1 matching over 9 bases. The germline V gene has CDR1 KGHSH and CDR2 LQKENI. This CDR3 is built from 14 residues. V gave up 4 bases and J gave up 6 bases; unmatched junction bases: 4. Here the CDR3 DNA reads TGTGCCAGCTCACGGGGACAGGGCCCTCAGCCCCAGCATTTT. Its protein is CASSRGQGPQPQHF.

This clonotype came up a few times. The V call is TRBV29-1, the J call TRBJ2-3; D gene uncertain. Germline loops: CDR1 SQVTM, CDR2 ANQGSEA. This CDR3 spans 14 amino acids. Trimming took 3 bases from V and 1 from J, leaving 11 bases between them. In DNA form, the CDR3 reads TGCAGCGTTGACGGTCTCCTAGGCACAGATACGCAGTATTTT. It encodes CSVDGLLGTDTQYF.

This clonotype was seen ten or more times. The chain uses TRBV28 and TRBJ2-1; D possibly corresponds to TRBD1 (7 bases). Deletions cut 2 bases from V and 0 bases from J, with 14 bases between. This CDR3 is 17 amino acids long. The V gene's germline CDR1 is MDHEN and CDR2 SYDVKM. The CDR3 coding sequence is TGTGCCAGCAGTTTAATCGCAGGGGGGAGCTCCTACAATGAGCAGTTCTTC. This sequence encodes CASSLIAGGSSYNEQFF.

This clonotype was seen more than once but under ten times. The genes are TRBV20-1 and TRBJ1-1, with 9 nucleotides matching TRBD1. This CDR3 comprises 16 residues. CDR1 is DFQATT, CDR2 SNEGSKA, per germline (reference sequence). The V segment lost 3 bases and the J segment 1 base; nucleotides outside the gene matches: 9. The CDR3 sequence is CSASQNRGRRNTEAFF. The CDR3 nucleotides read TGCAGTGCTAGTCAAAACAGGGGGCGGAGGAACACTGAAGCTTTCTTT.

This clonotype was seen only a few times. CDR3 residues: CASSLTIPGQLFEGYTF. The CDR3 DNA reads as TGTGCCAGCAGCTTAACTATCCCGGGACAGCTTTTTGAGGGCTACACCTTC. This chain joins TRBV7-8 and TRBJ1-2; 7 bases are a match to TRBD1. The ends lost 2 bases at V and 8 bases at J; junction bases unmatched: 17. Germline V gene lookup returns CDR1 SGHVS and CDR2 FQNEAQ. This CDR3 is built from 17 residues.

This clonotype was recorded many times. V gene TRBV28 combines with J gene TRBJ2-3, with 10 bases aligning to TRBD2. CDR1 MDHEN and CDR2 SYDVKM come from the germline V gene. There are 15 residues in the CDR3. V gave up 3 bases and J gave up 3 bases; unmatched junction bases: 3. CDR3 in amino acids: CASSFKRGGTDTQYF. In DNA, the CDR3 is TGTGCCAGCAGTTTCAAGCGGGGGGGGACAGATACGCAGTATTTT. Combining the CDR3 with reference TRBV28 and TRBJ2-3 gives the whole variable domain DVKVTQSSRYLVKRTGEKVFLECVQDMDHENMFWYRQDPGLGLRLIYFSYDVKMKEKGDIPEGYSVSREKKERFSLILESASTNQTSMYLCASSFKRGGTDTQYFGPGTRLTVL.

This clonotype was counted a few times. This chain links TRBV4-2 with TRBJ1-4; D ambiguous. The CDR3 has 15 residues. The V end was cut by 0 bases, the J end by 7 bases, with 12 bases between. CDR1 and CDR2 from the germline V gene are LGHNA and YNFKEQ. The CDR3 loop reads CASSQDEGIGEKLFF. CDR3 DNA: TGTGCCAGCAGCCAAGATGAGGGAATAGGTGAAAAACTGTTTTTT.

There are many counts of this clonotype. This chain's CDR3 is CASSIWAGSTYEQYF. The CDR3 DNA sequence: TGTGCCAGTAGTATTTGGGCGGGGTCCACCTACGAGCAGTACTTC. The chain joins TRBV19 to TRBJ2-7, with D possibly being TRBD2 (6 bases). Trimming removed 3 bases from V and 2 bases from J, with 14 bases in between. This CDR3 region has 15 residues. CDR1 and CDR2 (germline): LNHDA, SQIVND (reference sequence).

This sequence joins TRBV12-3 or TRBV12-4 and TRBJ1-2; TRBD1 might be the D (6 bases). Trimming shortened V by 2 bases and J by 4 bases, and 14 bases separated the two germline ends. There are 15 residues in the CDR3. CDR3 amino acids: CASSLSDRPLYGYTF. The CDR3 DNA reads as TGTGCCAGCAGTTTAAGCGACAGGCCCCTCTATGGCTACACCTTC.

The rearrangement joins TRBV20-1 to TRBJ2-7, with a tentative D call TRBD2 (6 bases). V dropped 5 bases and J dropped 2 bases, with 16 bases sitting between them. From germline, CDR1 is DFQATT and CDR2 SNEGSKA (reference sequence). The length of the CDR3 is 14 residues. CDR3 sequence (DNA): TGCAGTGCTGCGAGCCGCGGGGACGCCTACGAGCAGTACTTC. Amino acids: CSAASRGDAYEQYF.

This chain connects TRBV5-1 to TRBJ2-7; 9 bases map to TRBD2. The CDR3 consists of 14 residues. The trim removed 4 bases at V and 2 bases at J, leaving 4 bases unmatched. Germline V lookup: CDR1 SGHRS, CDR2 YFSETQ. CDR3 residues: CASSLSGSPYEQYF. The CDR3 DNA is TGCGCCAGCAGCCTTAGCGGGAGCCCCTACGAGCAGTACTTC.

The V and J genes are TRBV29-1 and TRBJ2-1, with D perhaps matching TRBD1 (5 bases). Trimming took 3 bases from V and 12 from J, leaving 9 bases between them. The CDR3 is made up of 10 amino acids. Per germline, CDR1 SQVTM and CDR2 ANQGSEA. The CDR3 loop reads CSVDGAVQFF. DNA of the CDR3: TGCAGCGTTGATGGGGCCGTGCAGTTCTTC.

This clonotype was observed a few times. The rearrangement uses TRBV5-6 and TRBJ1-5, with D tentatively TRBD1 (6 bases). CDR3 length equals 13 residues. V was pared by 6 bases and J by 7 bases, with 14 bases between. Germline CDR1 SGHDT, CDR2 YYEEEE. CDR3 in DNA: TGTGCCAGCACCCTCCAGGGGACCCAGCCCCAGCATTTT. This gives the protein CASTLQGTQPQHF. Full variable domain (rest looked up from reference TRBV5-6 and TRBJ1-5): DAGVTQSPTHLIKTRGQQVTLRCSPKSGHDTVSWYQQALGQGPQFIFQYYEEEERQRGNFPDRFSGHQFPNYSSELNVNALLLGDSALYLCASTLQGTQPQHFGDGTRLSIL.

This chain links TRBV7-9 with TRBJ2-1; tentatively, D is TRBD2 (7 bases). The length of the CDR3 is 15 residues. V lost 4 bases to trimming and J lost 5 bases, with 15 bases between them. The germline V gene has CDR1 SEHNR and CDR2 FQNEAQ (reference sequence). The CDR3 loop is CASSSLGGVDNEQFF. DNA for the CDR3: TGTGCCAGCAGCTCACTAGGGGGGGTGGACAATGAGCAGTTCTTC.

The chain uses TRBV15 and TRBJ1-2, with D tentatively TRBD1 (6 bases). Germline-derived CDR1 and CDR2 are LNHNV and YYDKDF (reference sequence). The CDR3 runs to 15 residues. V was shortened by 1 base and J by 6 bases, with 15 bases between the two germline ends. CDR3 sequence reads: CATSRVVTGLNGYTF. CDR3 DNA sequence: TGTGCCACCAGCAGAGTTGTCACAGGGCTTAATGGCTACACCTTC.

This clonotype is a singleton in its sample. The chain has TRBV29-1 and TRBJ1-1; D may be TRBD1 (5 bases). Trimming took off 4 bases at V and 0 bases at J, with 12 bases between the two ends. CDR1 is SQVTM and CDR2 is ANQGSEA in the germline V gene. The CDR3 is 14 residues long. In DNA form, the CDR3 reads TGCAGCGTTGCGACAGCCACTTTGAACACTGAAGCTTTCTTT. It translates to CSVATATLNTEAFF.

This clonotype has more than one count but fewer than ten. This sequence joins TRBV5-5 and TRBJ2-7; weak D call: TRBD1 (5 bases). CDR1 is SGHKS, CDR2 YYEKEE, per germline (reference sequence). Trimming took off 0 bases at V and 4 bases at J, with 14 bases between the two ends. The CDR3 extends over 15 amino acids. In nucleotides, the CDR3 is TGTGCCAGCAGCTTGGTGGCGCAGGGAACGTACGAGCAGTACTTC. Encoded protein: CASSLVAQGTYEQYF.

The CDR3 sequence is CASSQGGNEQYF. The CDR3 bases are TGTGCCAGCAGCCAAGGAGGGAACGAGCAGTACTTC. The chain employs TRBV3-1 and TRBJ2-7; D perhaps matches TRBD2 (5 bases). The CDR3 consists of 12 residues. Per the germline V gene, CDR1 is LGHDT and CDR2 is YNNKEL (reference sequence). The V and J ends lost 1 base and 5 bases respectively, with 6 bases between them.

This clonotype was detected a few times. The chain couples TRBV20-1 to TRBJ2-7, with D possibly called TRBD1 or TRBD2 (5 bases each). This CDR3 is 12 amino acids long. The germline V gene has CDR1 DFQATT and CDR2 SNEGSKA (reference sequence). The V and J ends lost 3 bases and 2 bases respectively, with 8 bases between them. The CDR3 DNA reads as TGCAGTGCTAGGCTGGGGGCCTACGAGCAGTACTTC. Residues: CSARLGAYEQYF.